This TCR beta chain originates from a study of Graves' ophthalmopathy and Graves' hyperthyroidism. Study conclusions and caveats: Also, most clonotypes expanded in the thyroid above 0.001 frequency appeared in blood.

J lost 4 bases, V lost 5 bases, and 8 bases had no gene match. The CDR3 loop spans 14 amino acids. This clonotype was counted many times. The antigen is unknown. The authors amplified TCR beta CDR3 regions from RNA transcripts. After a first-round RT-PCR with HTBI primers, a second-round multiplex PCR was run. TCRdb called the multiplex PCR reads again in MiXCR, with one record for every CDR3 protein. The sample consists of more than 40,000 distinct CDR3 sequences, around 48% of them appearing once. This receptor was identified in an adult man with Graves' ophthalmopathy. Sequencing was performed on peripheral blood. The chain has TRBV12-3 or TRBV12-4 and TRBJ2-7; 7 nucleotides agree with TRBD2. CDR3 bases: TGTGCCAGCAGTCCTGGGGGGGAAAGGTACGAGCAGTACTTC. Its translation: CASSPGGERYEQYF.